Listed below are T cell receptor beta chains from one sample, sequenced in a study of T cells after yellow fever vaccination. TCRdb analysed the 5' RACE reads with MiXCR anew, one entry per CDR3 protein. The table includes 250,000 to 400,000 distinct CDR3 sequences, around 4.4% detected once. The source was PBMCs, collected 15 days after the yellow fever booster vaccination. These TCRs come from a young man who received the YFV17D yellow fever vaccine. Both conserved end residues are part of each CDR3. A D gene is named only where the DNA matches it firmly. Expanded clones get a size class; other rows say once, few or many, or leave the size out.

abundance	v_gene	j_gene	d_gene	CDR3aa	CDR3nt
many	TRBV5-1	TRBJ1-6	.	CASSLAPDGANSPLHF	TGCGCCAGCAGCTTGGCCCCGGACGGAGCTAATTCACCCCTCCACTTT
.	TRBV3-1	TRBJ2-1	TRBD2	CASSQEELGGIYNEQFF	TGTGCCAGCAGCCAAGAGGAGCTGGGGGGGATCTACAATGAGCAGTTCTTC
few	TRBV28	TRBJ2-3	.	CASSLGDTSTDTQYF	TGTGCCAGCAGTTTAGGGGACACTAGCACAGATACGCAGTATTTT
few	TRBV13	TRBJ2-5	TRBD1	CASSSVSGQGETQYF	TGTGCCAGCAGCTCGGTTTCGGGACAGGGGGAGACCCAGTACTTC
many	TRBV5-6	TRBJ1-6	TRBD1	CASSLAGTEIFSPLHF	TGTGCCAGCAGCTTGGCCGGGACAGAGATTTTTTCACCCCTCCACTTT
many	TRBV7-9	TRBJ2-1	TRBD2	CASNKLAGEGNEQFF	TGTGCCAGCAATAAACTAGCGGGGGAAGGTAATGAGCAGTTCTTC
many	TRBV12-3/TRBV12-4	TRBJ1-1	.	CASRDPYSEAFF	TGTGCCAGCAGGGACCCGTACTCTGAAGCTTTCTTT
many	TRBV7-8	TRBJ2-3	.	CASSLEGHPAQYF	TGTGCCAGCAGCTTAGAGGGCCACCCAGCGCAGTATTTT
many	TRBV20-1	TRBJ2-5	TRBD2	CSARAHGRLAGRRETQYF	TGCAGTGCTAGAGCCCATGGCCGCCTAGCGGGGAGACGAGAGACCCAGTACTTC
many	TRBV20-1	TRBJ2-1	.	CSASRGNEQFF	TGCAGTGCTAGTAGGGGGAATGAGCAGTTCTTC